Listed here is a single T cell receptor (beta chain). Sequencing used immunoSEQ multiplex PCR; TCRdb keeps in-frame clones, though not all of them. The table has tens of thousands of clones, 85% to 90% seen once. The CDR3 sequence is 15 residues long. Germline V lookup: CDR1 KGHDR, CDR2 SFDVKD. V was clipped by 3 bases and J by 4 bases; unmatched bases: 1. The entry originates in a study of blood T cell repertoires in COVID-19. About the research overall: COVID-19 samples, acute and convalescent, were from the United States, Italy and Spain.

Material for sequencing was peripheral blood. The chain has TRBV24-1 and TRBJ2-1; 11 nucleotides align to TRBD2. The source is a human donor in a cohort sampled during active COVID-19. The CDR3: CATSDASGRYNEQFF. CDR3 coding DNA: TGTGCCACCAGTGATGCTAGCGGGAGGTACAATGAGCAGTTCTTC.